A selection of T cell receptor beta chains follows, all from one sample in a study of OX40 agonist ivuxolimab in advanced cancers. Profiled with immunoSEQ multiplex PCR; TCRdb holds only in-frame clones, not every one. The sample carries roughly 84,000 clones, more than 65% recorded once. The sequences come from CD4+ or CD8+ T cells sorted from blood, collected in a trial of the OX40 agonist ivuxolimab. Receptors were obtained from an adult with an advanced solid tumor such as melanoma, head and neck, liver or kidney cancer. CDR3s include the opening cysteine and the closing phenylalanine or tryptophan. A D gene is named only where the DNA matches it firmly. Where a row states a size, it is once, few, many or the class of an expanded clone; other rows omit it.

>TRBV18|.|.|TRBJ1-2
TGTGCCAGCTCACCCGCAGGGGTTAACTATGGCTACACCTTC
CASSPAGVNYGYTF
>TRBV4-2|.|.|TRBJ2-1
TGTGCCAGCAGCCAAGAGGCGGGGGCTAATGAGCAGTTCTTC
CASSQEAGANEQFF
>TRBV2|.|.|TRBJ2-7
TGTGCCAGCAGTCCCGGTGCAGGGGCCTACGAGCAGTACTTC
CASSPGAGAYEQYF
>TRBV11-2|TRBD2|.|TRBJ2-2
TGTGCCAGCAGCTTCTTAGCGGGGGTGAACACCGGGGAGCTGTTTTTT
CASSFLAGVNTGELFF
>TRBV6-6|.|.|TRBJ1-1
TGTGCCAGCAGTTACTGGGACGGAAGAATGAACACTGAAGCTTTCTTT
CASSYWDGRMNTEAFF
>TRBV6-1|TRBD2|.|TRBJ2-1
TGTGCCAGTTCGAAAGCGGGATTGAACAATGAGCAGTTCTTC
CASSKAGLNNEQFF
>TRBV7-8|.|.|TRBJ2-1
TGTGCCAGCAGACGAGAGGTCGTCACCTACAATGAGCAGTTCTTC
CASRREVVTYNEQFF
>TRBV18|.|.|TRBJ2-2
TGTGCCAGCTCACCAAGGGGCCCCGGGGAGCTGTTTTTT
CASSPRGPGELFF
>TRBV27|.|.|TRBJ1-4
TGTGCCAGCTCCGATTTCAACTTTAATGAAAAACTGTTTTTT
CASSDFNFNEKLFF
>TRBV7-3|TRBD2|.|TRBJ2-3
TGTGCCAGCAGCCCCCAACCCCGACTAGCGGGGGGTAGCACAGATACGCAGTATTTT
CASSPQPRLAGGSTDTQYF
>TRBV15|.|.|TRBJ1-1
TGTGCCACCAGCAGGGCACAGGGAACTGAAGCTTTCTTT
CATSRAQGTEAFF
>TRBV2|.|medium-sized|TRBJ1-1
TGTGCCAGCAGTGAACTGCAGGGCTTCGGGGAAGGGGCGAACACTGAAGCTTTCTTT
CASSELQGFGEGANTEAFF
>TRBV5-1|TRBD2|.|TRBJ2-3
TGCGCCAGCAGCTTGGGAGCGGGGGGGCGAGATACGCAGTATTTT
CASSLGAGGRDTQYF
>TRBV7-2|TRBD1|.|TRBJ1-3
TGTGCCAGCAGCCAGGGGGTGATCTCTGGAAACACCATATATTTT
CASSQGVISGNTIYF
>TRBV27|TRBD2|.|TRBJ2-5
TGTGCCAGCAGGTTACTAGCGGGAGGTTCAGAGACCCAGTACTTC
CASRLLAGGSETQYF
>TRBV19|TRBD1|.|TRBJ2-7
TGTGCCAGTAGTATCTCCACAGGGGGGCCCTACGAGCAGTACTTC
CASSISTGGPYEQYF